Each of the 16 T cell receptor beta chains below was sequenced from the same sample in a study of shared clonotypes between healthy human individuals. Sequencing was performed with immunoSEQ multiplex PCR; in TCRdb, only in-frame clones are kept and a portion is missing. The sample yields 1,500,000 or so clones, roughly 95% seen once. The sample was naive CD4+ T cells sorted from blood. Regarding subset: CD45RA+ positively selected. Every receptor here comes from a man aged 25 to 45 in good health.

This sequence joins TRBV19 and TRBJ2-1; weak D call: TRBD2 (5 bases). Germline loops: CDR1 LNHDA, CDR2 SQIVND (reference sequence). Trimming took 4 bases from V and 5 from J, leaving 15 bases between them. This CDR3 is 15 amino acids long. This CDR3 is CASSTTSGRNNEQFF. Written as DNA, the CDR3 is TGTGCCAGTAGTACAACTAGTGGACGAAACAATGAGCAGTTCTTC.

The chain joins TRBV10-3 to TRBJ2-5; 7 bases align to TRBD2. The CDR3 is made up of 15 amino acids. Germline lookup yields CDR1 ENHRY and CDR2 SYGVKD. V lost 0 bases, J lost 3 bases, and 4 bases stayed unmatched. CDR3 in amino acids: CAISESGTIKETQYF. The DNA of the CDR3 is TGTGCCATCAGTGAGTCAGGGACTATCAAAGAGACCCAGTACTTC.

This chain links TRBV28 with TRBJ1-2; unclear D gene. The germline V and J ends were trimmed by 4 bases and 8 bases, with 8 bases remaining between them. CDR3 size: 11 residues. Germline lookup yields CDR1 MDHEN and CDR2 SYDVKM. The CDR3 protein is CASSWTWGYTF. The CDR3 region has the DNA TGTGCCAGCAGTTGGACTTGGGGCTACACCTTC.

The CDR3, as DNA: TGTGCCAGCAGCTTAGATCTCCACAATGAGCAGTTCTTC. The encoded protein is CASSLDLHNEQFF. The gene calls are TRBV7-8 and TRBJ2-1; D not resolved. V was pared by 1 base and J by 5 bases, with 6 bases between. From germline, CDR1 is SGHVS and CDR2 FQNEAQ. CDR3 length: 13 amino acids.

CDR3 sequence reads: CASSLFPGGSSLYTQYF. The CDR3 coding sequence is TGCGCCAGCAGCTTGTTCCCCGGTGGCTCATCACTTTATACGCAGTATTTT. This sequence joins TRBV5-1 and TRBJ2-3, with unresolved D. With 1 base removed from V and 7 bases from J, the gap between germline ends came to 22 bases. The germline gives CDR1 SGHRS, CDR2 YFSETQ. The CDR3 length is 17 residues.

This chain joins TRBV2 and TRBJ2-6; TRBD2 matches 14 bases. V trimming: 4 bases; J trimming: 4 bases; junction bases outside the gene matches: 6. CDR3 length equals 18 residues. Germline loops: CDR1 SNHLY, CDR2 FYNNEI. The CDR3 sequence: CASSVGLAGVGGANVLTF. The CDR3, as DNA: TGTGCCAGCAGTGTGGGACTAGCGGGAGTGGGAGGGGCCAACGTCCTGACTTTC. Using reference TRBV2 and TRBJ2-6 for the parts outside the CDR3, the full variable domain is EPEVTQTPSHQVTQMGQEVILRCVPISNHLYFYWYRQILGQKVEFLVSFYNNEISEKSEIFDDQFSVERPDGSNFTLKIRSTKLEDSAMYFCASSVGLAGVGGANVLTFGAGSRLTVL.

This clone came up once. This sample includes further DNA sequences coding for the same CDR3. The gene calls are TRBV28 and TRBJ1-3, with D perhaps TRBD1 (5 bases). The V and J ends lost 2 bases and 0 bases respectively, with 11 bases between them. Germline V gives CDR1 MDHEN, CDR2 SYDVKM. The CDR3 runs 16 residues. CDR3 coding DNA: TGTGCCAGCAGTTTAAGGGGCAGCCGCTCTGGAAACACCATATATTTT. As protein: CASSLRGSRSGNTIYF.

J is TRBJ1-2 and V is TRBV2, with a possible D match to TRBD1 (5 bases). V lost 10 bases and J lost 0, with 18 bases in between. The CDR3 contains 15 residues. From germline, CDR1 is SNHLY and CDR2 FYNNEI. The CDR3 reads CATPGGEIPNYGYTF. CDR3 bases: TGTGCCACACCGGGGGGGGAGATCCCTAACTATGGCTACACCTTC.

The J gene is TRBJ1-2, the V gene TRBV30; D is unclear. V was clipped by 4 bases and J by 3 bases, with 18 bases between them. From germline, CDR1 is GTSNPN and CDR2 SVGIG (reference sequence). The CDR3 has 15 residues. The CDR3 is CAWILFRDLDYGYTF. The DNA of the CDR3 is TGTGCCTGGATCCTCTTTAGAGATTTGGACTATGGCTACACCTTC.

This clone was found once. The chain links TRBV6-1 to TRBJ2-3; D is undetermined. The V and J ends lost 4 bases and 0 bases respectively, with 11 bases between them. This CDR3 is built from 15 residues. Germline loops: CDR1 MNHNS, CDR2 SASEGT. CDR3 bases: TGTGCCAGCAGTGCCACCGGGCAAAGCACAGATACGCAGTATTTT. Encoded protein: CASSATGQSTDTQYF.

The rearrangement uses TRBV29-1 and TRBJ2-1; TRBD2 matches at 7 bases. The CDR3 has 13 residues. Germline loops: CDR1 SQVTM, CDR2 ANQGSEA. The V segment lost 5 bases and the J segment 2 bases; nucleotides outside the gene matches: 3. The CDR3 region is CSVSSGAYNEQFF. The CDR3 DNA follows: TGCAGCGTTTCTAGCGGAGCCTACAATGAGCAGTTCTTC.

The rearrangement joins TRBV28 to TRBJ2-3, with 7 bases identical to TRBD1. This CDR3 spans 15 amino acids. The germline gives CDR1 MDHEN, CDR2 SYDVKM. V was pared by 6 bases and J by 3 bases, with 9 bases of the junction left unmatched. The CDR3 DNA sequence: TGTGCCAGCAGGTCCCCCTCGACAGGGACAGATACGCAGTATTTT. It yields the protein CASRSPSTGTDTQYF.

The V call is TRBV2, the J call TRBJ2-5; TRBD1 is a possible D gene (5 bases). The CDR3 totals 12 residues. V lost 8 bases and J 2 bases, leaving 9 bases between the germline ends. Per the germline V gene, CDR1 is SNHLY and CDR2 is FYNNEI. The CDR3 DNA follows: TGTGCCAGCTGCAGGGAACAAGAGACCCAGTACTTC. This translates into CASCREQETQYF.

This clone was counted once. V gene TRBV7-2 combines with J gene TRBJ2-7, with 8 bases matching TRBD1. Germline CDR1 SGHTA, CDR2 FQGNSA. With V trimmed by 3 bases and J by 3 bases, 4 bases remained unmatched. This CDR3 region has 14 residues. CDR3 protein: CASSLTGEGYEQYF. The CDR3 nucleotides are TGTGCCAGCAGCTTGACAGGGGAAGGCTACGAGCAGTACTTC.

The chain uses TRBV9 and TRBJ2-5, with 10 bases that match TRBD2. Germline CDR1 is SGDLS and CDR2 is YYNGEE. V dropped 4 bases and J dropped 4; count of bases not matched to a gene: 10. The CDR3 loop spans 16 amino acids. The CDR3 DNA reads TGTGCCAGCAGCCCCAGGGCTAGCGGGAGATCAGAGACCCAGTACTTC. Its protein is CASSPRASGRSETQYF. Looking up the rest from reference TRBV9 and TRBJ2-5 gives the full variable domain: DSGVTQTPKHLITATGQRVTLRCSPRSGDLSVYWYQQSLDQGLQFLIQYYNGEERAKGNILERFSAQQFPDLHSELNLSSLELGDSALYFCASSPRASGRSETQYFGPGTRLLVL.

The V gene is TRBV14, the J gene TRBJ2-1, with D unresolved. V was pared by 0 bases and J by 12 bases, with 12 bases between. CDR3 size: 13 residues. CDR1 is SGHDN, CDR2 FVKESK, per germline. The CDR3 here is CASSQDRAMGQFF. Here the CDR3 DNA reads TGTGCCAGCAGCCAAGATAGGGCGATGGGGCAGTTCTTC.